The clone carrying this TCR beta chain was recorded a few times. These data belong to a study of blood T cells in healthy people across ages. Alongside a J-beta primer mix, a sample-barcoded 5' primer served in a second PCR lasting about 7 to 11 cycles. TCRdb independently ran MiXCR on the 5' RACE reads; one entry per CDR3 protein. The sample includes 650,000 to 1,000,000 distinct CDR3 sequences, roughly 34% of them seen just once. There were at least 5 micrograms of total RNA extracted from every sample. The germline V gene has CDR1 ENHRY and CDR2 SYGVKD. V was pared by 0 bases and J by 3 bases, with 9 bases between. The CDR3 runs to 16 residues.

V is TRBV10-3 and J is TRBJ2-6, with D possibly being TRBD1 or TRBD2 (5 bases each). This clonotype was sampled from a man between 18 and 35 years old in good health. The sequenced sample was blood. The CDR3 spells CAISESGGGGANVLTF. CDR3 in DNA: TGTGCCATCAGTGAGTCTGGTGGGGGTGGGGCCAACGTCCTGACTTTC.